This T cell receptor beta chain was recorded in a study of T-cell memory formation after mild COVID-19. Broader study findings: Pre-infection memory harbored some responding clones, suggesting cross-reactive memory joined. Clones contracting across day 15 to 85 had a balanced CD4/CD8 profile; later expanding clones leaned CD4+.

This clonotype showed up just a few times. Its antigen is as yet unknown. V was trimmed by 7 bases and J by 2 bases, leaving 4 bases between them. The length of the CDR3 is 11 residues. CDR1 and CDR2 (germline): MNHEY, SVGAGI. TCRdb called the 5' RACE reads again in MiXCR, with one record for every CDR3 protein. Among some 440,000 distinct CDR3 sequences listed, approximately 25% were seen once. The TCR originated in an adult woman who had mild COVID-19 (a few samples of this study predate the infection). Cell type and time point are not known. Sequenced input: PBMCs or a T cell subset sorted from them (not recorded which). This chain connects TRBV6-5 to TRBJ2-3; no clear D gene. For the CDR3, the DNA is TGTGCCAGCAAGCTCACAGATACGCAGTATTTT. Translated: CASKLTDTQYF.